The rows below give T cell receptor beta chains drawn from one sample of a study of shared T cell receptors in the human thymus. Profiled with immunoSEQ multiplex PCR; TCRdb holds only in-frame clones, not every one. The sample holds 500,000 to 750,000 clones, approximately 90% seen once. This sample also appeared in a second study, on human thymus T cells.

The sequencing input was thymocytes. These receptors were collected from a boy in the first two years of life with a congenital heart defect. CDR3s include the opening cysteine and the closing phenylalanine or tryptophan. Each record gives: V gene, D gene, J gene, clone size, CDR3 protein, CDR3 DNA. The D gene is left open where the match is weak. Only some rows state a clone size, as once, few, many or a class for expanded clones.

v_gene: TRBV5-6
d_gene: TRBD2
j_gene: TRBJ2-1
abundance: NA
CDR3aa: CASSTSGTSGSLSYNEQFF
CDR3nt: TGTGCCAGCAGCACTTCCGGGACTAGCGGGAGCCTTTCCTACAATGAGCAGTTCTTC

v_gene: TRBV5-6
d_gene: TRBD1
j_gene: TRBJ2-7
abundance: few
CDR3aa: CASSLDRGRHEQYF
CDR3nt: TGTGCCAGCAGCTTGGATAGGGGGCGTCACGAGCAGTACTTC

v_gene: TRBV6-5
d_gene: TRBD2
j_gene: TRBJ2-7
abundance: NA
CDR3aa: CASSYNDSGPSYEQYF
CDR3nt: TGTGCCAGCAGTTACAATGATAGCGGGCCTTCCTACGAGCAGTACTTC

v_gene: TRBV19
d_gene: NA
j_gene: TRBJ2-2
abundance: NA
CDR3aa: CASTSPWEPNTGELFF
CDR3nt: TGTGCCAGTACCAGCCCATGGGAGCCGAACACCGGGGAGCTGTTTTTT

v_gene: TRBV7-9
d_gene: NA
j_gene: TRBJ2-7
abundance: NA
CDR3aa: CASSIRSGGSEQYF
CDR3nt: TGTGCCAGCAGCATTAGGAGTGGGGGGAGCGAGCAGTACTTC

v_gene: TRBV6-4
d_gene: TRBD2
j_gene: TRBJ2-2
abundance: NA
CDR3aa: CASSELAGVINTGELFF
CDR3nt: TGTGCCAGCAGTGAGCTAGCGGGAGTAATTAACACCGGGGAGCTGTTTTTT

v_gene: TRBV6-5
d_gene: NA
j_gene: TRBJ2-2
abundance: NA
CDR3aa: CASRPGQLTGELFF
CDR3nt: TGTGCCAGCAGGCCTGGACAGCTGACCGGGGAGCTGTTTTTT

v_gene: TRBV27
d_gene: NA
j_gene: TRBJ1-5
abundance: NA
CDR3aa: CASSLSRTEYSNQPQHF
CDR3nt: TGTGCCAGCAGTTTATCCAGGACAGAATATAGCAATCAGCCCCAGCATTTT

v_gene: TRBV6-1
d_gene: TRBD1
j_gene: TRBJ2-7
abundance: NA
CDR3aa: CAAQRGTGSLEQYF
CDR3nt: TGTGCCGCCCAAAGGGGGACAGGGAGTCTCGAGCAGTACTTC

v_gene: TRBV11-3
d_gene: TRBD1
j_gene: TRBJ2-7
abundance: NA
CDR3aa: CASSLPRQGGPGWEYEQYF
CDR3nt: TGTGCCAGCAGCCTTCCCCGACAGGGCGGCCCAGGTTGGGAATACGAGCAGTACTTC

v_gene: TRBV11-2
d_gene: NA
j_gene: TRBJ2-1
abundance: few
CDR3aa: CASSLGLCGGNYNEQFF
CDR3nt: TGTGCCAGCAGCTTAGGATTGTGCGGAGGAAACTACAATGAGCAGTTCTTC

v_gene: TRBV5-6
d_gene: TRBD2
j_gene: TRBJ2-7
abundance: NA
CDR3aa: CASSQTSGRDYEQYF
CDR3nt: TGTGCCAGCAGCCAGACTAGCGGGAGAGACTACGAGCAGTACTTC

v_gene: TRBV7-2
d_gene: TRBD2
j_gene: TRBJ2-1
abundance: NA
CDR3aa: CASSLTTSGRSLGNNEQFF
CDR3nt: TGTGCCAGCAGCTTGACGACTAGCGGGAGAAGTTTGGGCAACAATGAGCAGTTCTTC

v_gene: TRBV27
d_gene: TRBD1
j_gene: TRBJ2-7
abundance: once
CDR3aa: CASSWTGPYEQYF
CDR3nt: TGTGCCAGCAGTTGGACAGGCCCCTACGAGCAGTACTTC

v_gene: TRBV4-2
d_gene: TRBD2
j_gene: TRBJ2-5
abundance: NA
CDR3aa: CASSQERLAGVETQYF
CDR3nt: TGTGCCAGCAGCCAAGAGAGACTAGCGGGAGTGGAGACCCAGTACTTC

v_gene: TRBV4-1
d_gene: NA
j_gene: TRBJ2-7
abundance: few
CDR3aa: CASSPPPGTQSSYEQYF
CDR3nt: TGCGCCAGCAGCCCCCCACCCGGGACACAAAGCTCCTACGAGCAGTACTTC

v_gene: TRBV20-1
d_gene: NA
j_gene: TRBJ2-1
abundance: NA
CDR3aa: CSARLGGEQFF
CDR3nt: TGCAGTGCTAGACTCGGGGGTGAGCAGTTCTTC

v_gene: TRBV5-4
d_gene: TRBD2
j_gene: TRBJ2-1
abundance: NA
CDR3aa: CASSLERGPSGRAYNEQFF
CDR3nt: TGTGCCAGCAGCTTGGAGAGGGGGCCTAGCGGGAGGGCCTACAATGAGCAGTTCTTC

v_gene: TRBV15
d_gene: TRBD1
j_gene: TRBJ1-1
abundance: NA
CDR3aa: CATSSSTGANTEAFF
CDR3nt: TGTGCCACCAGCAGTTCGACAGGGGCGAACACTGAAGCTTTCTTT

v_gene: TRBV4-3
d_gene: NA
j_gene: TRBJ2-7
abundance: NA
CDR3aa: CASSQELPRHHEQYF
CDR3nt: TGCGCCAGCAGCCAAGAACTACCTAGGCATCACGAGCAGTACTTC

v_gene: TRBV11-2
d_gene: NA
j_gene: TRBJ2-7
abundance: NA
CDR3aa: CASSLGAAYEQYF
CDR3nt: TGTGCCAGCAGCTTAGGGGCAGCCTACGAGCAGTACTTC

v_gene: TRBV19
d_gene: TRBD1
j_gene: TRBJ1-4
abundance: NA
CDR3aa: CATEGQGLIATNEKLFF
CDR3nt: TGTGCCACTGAGGGACAGGGCCTTATTGCAACTAATGAAAAACTGTTTTTT

v_gene: TRBV27
d_gene: TRBD2
j_gene: TRBJ2-6
abundance: NA
CDR3aa: CASSYTREGGPGANVLTF
CDR3nt: TGTGCCAGCAGTTATACGAGGGAGGGCGGCCCTGGGGCCAACGTCCTGACTTTC

v_gene: TRBV4-2
d_gene: NA
j_gene: TRBJ2-7
abundance: NA
CDR3aa: CASSQEWQADSYEQYF
CDR3nt: TGTGCCAGCAGCCAAGAGTGGCAAGCGGACTCCTACGAGCAGTACTTC

v_gene: TRBV7-2
d_gene: NA
j_gene: TRBJ2-7
abundance: NA
CDR3aa: CASSDRDTSYEQYF
CDR3nt: TGTGCCAGCAGCGACCGGGACACCTCCTACGAGCAGTACTTC

v_gene: TRBV5-4
d_gene: NA
j_gene: TRBJ1-1
abundance: NA
CDR3aa: CASSPGQGGADTEAFF
CDR3nt: TGTGCCAGCAGCCCTGGGCAGGGTGGTGCGGACACTGAAGCTTTCTTT

v_gene: TRBV5-1
d_gene: NA
j_gene: TRBJ2-5
abundance: NA
CDR3aa: CASSFSRRETQYF
CDR3nt: TGCGCCAGCAGCTTCTCTAGGCGGGAGACCCAGTACTTC

v_gene: TRBV30
d_gene: TRBD2
j_gene: TRBJ2-7
abundance: NA
CDR3aa: CAWTPTREGARSYEQYF
CDR3nt: TGTGCCTGGACCCCAACACGGGAGGGCGCCCGCTCCTACGAGCAGTACTTC

v_gene: TRBV5-8
d_gene: TRBD1
j_gene: TRBJ2-4
abundance: NA
CDR3aa: CASSFDRGSKNIQYF
CDR3nt: TGTGCCAGCAGCTTTGACAGGGGATCCAAAAACATTCAGTACTTC

v_gene: TRBV4-3
d_gene: NA
j_gene: TRBJ1-4
abundance: NA
CDR3aa: CASSQDHGGSDEKLFF
CDR3nt: TGCGCCAGCAGCCAAGATCACGGGGGTTCAGATGAAAAACTGTTTTTT

v_gene: TRBV7-2
d_gene: TRBD1
j_gene: TRBJ1-5
abundance: NA
CDR3aa: CASSLVGPDRVAPNQPQHF
CDR3nt: TGTGCCAGCAGCTTAGTGGGCCCAGACAGGGTGGCCCCTAATCAGCCCCAGCATTTT

v_gene: TRBV30
d_gene: TRBD2
j_gene: TRBJ2-2
abundance: NA
CDR3aa: CAWSVPLAGPTGGLGELFF
CDR3nt: TGTGCCTGGAGTGTCCCTTTAGCGGGGCCCACCGGAGGTCTCGGGGAGCTGTTTTTT

v_gene: TRBV9
d_gene: TRBD2
j_gene: TRBJ2-2
abundance: NA
CDR3aa: CASSVGLAGGPGVNTGELFF
CDR3nt: TGTGCCAGCAGCGTCGGACTAGCGGGAGGGCCAGGTGTAAACACCGGGGAGCTGTTTTTT

v_gene: TRBV14
d_gene: TRBD1
j_gene: TRBJ2-3
abundance: NA
CDR3aa: CASSQSFRDRGSDTQYF
CDR3nt: TGTGCCAGCAGCCAGAGTTTCCGGGACAGGGGGTCAGATACGCAGTATTTT

v_gene: TRBV7-8
d_gene: NA
j_gene: TRBJ2-3
abundance: NA
CDR3aa: CASSLGWSSVERDTQYF
CDR3nt: TGTGCCAGCAGCTTAGGGTGGAGTAGCGTGGAACGGGATACGCAGTATTTT

v_gene: TRBV27
d_gene: TRBD2
j_gene: TRBJ2-7
abundance: NA
CDR3aa: CASSPRPGTSGLNYEQYF
CDR3nt: TGTGCCAGCAGTCCCCGTCCCGGGACTAGCGGACTAAACTACGAGCAGTACTTC

v_gene: TRBV28
d_gene: NA
j_gene: TRBJ2-4
abundance: NA
CDR3aa: CASTRTDLAKNIQYF
CDR3nt: TGTGCCAGCACGAGGACAGACCTAGCCAAAAACATTCAGTACTTC

v_gene: TRBV4-3
d_gene: TRBD2
j_gene: TRBJ2-7
abundance: NA
CDR3aa: CASSQDPHRAGGSYYEQYF
CDR3nt: TGCGCCAGCAGCCAAGATCCCCATCGGGCGGGGGGTTCCTACTACGAGCAGTACTTC

v_gene: TRBV4-1
d_gene: NA
j_gene: TRBJ1-4
abundance: NA
CDR3aa: CASSQAREKLFF
CDR3nt: TGCGCCAGCAGCCAAGCGCGGGAAAAACTGTTTTTT

v_gene: TRBV7-6
d_gene: TRBD1
j_gene: TRBJ1-5
abundance: NA
CDR3aa: CASSVRDRNQPQHF
CDR3nt: TGTGCCAGCAGCGTCCGGGACAGAAATCAGCCCCAGCATTTT

v_gene: TRBV29-1
d_gene: TRBD1
j_gene: TRBJ2-7
abundance: NA
CDR3aa: CSVVRGQGANEQYF
CDR3nt: TGCAGCGTTGTGCGGGGACAGGGGGCGAACGAGCAGTACTTC